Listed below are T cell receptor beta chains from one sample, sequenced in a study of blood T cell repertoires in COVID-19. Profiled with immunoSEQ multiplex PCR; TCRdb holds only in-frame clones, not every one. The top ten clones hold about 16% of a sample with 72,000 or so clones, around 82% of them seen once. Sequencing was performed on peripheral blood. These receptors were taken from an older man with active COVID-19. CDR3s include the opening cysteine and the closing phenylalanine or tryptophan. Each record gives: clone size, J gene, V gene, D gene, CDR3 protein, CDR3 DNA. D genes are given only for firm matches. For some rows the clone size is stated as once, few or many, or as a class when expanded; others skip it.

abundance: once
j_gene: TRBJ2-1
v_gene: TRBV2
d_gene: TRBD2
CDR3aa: CASRNSGGEQFF
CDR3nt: TGTGCCAGCAGAAATAGCGGGGGTGAGCAGTTCTTC

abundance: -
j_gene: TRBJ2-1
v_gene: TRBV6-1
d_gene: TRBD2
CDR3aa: CASSVAGGRRNNEQFF
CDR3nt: TGTGCCAGCAGTGTAGCGGGGGGGCGTAGGAACAATGAGCAGTTCTTC

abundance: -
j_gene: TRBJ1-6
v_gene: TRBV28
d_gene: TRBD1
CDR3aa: CASSLTGNNSPLHF
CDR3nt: TGTGCCAGCAGTTTGACAGGGAATAATTCACCCCTCCACTTT

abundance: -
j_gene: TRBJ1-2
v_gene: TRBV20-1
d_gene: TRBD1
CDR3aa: CSASYRGVAGYTF
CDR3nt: TGCAGTGCTAGTTACAGGGGAGTTGCTGGCTACACCTTC

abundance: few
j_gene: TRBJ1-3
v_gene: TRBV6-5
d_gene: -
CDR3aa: CATRDSKVGNTIYF
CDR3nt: TGTGCCACCCGAGACAGCAAAGTGGGAAACACCATATATTTT

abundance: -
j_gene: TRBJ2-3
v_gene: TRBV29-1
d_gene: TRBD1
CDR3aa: CSVYDRGRITDTQYF
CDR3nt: TGCAGCGTCTACGACAGGGGTCGGATAACAGATACGCAGTATTTT

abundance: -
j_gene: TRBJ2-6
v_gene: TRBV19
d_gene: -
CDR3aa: CASSLRETGISGTNVLTF
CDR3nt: TGTGCCAGTAGTCTCCGAGAAACAGGGATCTCTGGGACCAACGTCCTGACTTTC

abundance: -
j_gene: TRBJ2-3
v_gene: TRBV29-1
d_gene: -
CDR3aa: CSVWPRGGSTDTQYF
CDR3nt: TGCAGCGTTTGGCCGAGGGGGGGGAGCACAGATACGCAGTATTTT

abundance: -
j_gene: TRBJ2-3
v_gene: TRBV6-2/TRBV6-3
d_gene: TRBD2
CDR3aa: CASSYGLAGVDTQYF
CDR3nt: TGTGCCAGCAGTTATGGACTAGCGGGAGTGGATACGCAGTATTTT

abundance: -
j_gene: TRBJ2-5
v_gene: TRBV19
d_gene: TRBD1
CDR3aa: CASSIQQGFQETQYF
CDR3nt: TGTGCCAGTAGTATACAACAGGGGTTCCAAGAGACCCAGTACTTC

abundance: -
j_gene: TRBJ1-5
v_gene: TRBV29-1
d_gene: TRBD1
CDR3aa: CSVSGGRGRPQHF
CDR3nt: TGCAGCGTGTCCGGGGGCAGGGGGAGGCCCCAGCATTTT

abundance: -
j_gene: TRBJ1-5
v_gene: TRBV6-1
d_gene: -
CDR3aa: CASSEPQGSEF
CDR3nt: TGTGCCAGCAGTGAACCCCAGGGTTCTGAGTTT

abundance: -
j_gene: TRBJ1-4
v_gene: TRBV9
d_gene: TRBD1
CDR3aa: CASSAGTGTGRANEKLFF
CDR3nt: TGTGCCAGCAGCGCGGGTACCGGGACAGGGAGAGCTAATGAAAAACTGTTTTTT

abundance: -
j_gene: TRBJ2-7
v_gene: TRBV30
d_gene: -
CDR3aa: CAWRDEVEQYF
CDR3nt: TGTGCCTGGAGGGATGAGGTCGAGCAGTACTTC

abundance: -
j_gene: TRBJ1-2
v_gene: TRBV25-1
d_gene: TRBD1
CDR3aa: CASRGTGALYGYTF
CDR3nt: TGTGCCAGCAGAGGGACAGGGGCCCTCTATGGCTACACCTTC

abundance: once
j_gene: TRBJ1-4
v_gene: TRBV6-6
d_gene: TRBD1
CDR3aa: CASSYPRGPGEKLFF
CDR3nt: TGTGCCAGCAGTTACCCCAGGGGGCCTGGGGAAAAACTGTTTTTT

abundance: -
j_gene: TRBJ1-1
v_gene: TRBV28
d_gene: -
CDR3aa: CASSLPRATEAFF
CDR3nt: TGTGCCAGCAGTTTACCCAGGGCCACTGAAGCTTTCTTT

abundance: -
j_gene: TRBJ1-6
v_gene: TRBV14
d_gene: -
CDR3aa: CASSQERSNSPLHF
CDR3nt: TGTGCCAGCAGCCAAGAAAGGAGTAATTCACCCCTCCACTTT

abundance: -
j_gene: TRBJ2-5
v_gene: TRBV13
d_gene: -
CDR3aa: CASRERELGETQYF
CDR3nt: TGTGCCAGCAGGGAACGGGAACTCGGAGAGACCCAGTACTTC

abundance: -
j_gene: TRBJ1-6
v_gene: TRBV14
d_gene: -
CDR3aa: CASSRDTYNSPLHF
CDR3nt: TGTGCCAGCAGCAGGGACACCTATAATTCACCCCTCCACTTT

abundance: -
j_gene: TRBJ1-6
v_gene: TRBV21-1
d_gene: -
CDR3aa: CASNKRQAGGGNSPLHF
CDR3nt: TGTGCCAGCAACAAACGCCAGGCAGGGGGTGGCAATTCACCCCTCCACTTT

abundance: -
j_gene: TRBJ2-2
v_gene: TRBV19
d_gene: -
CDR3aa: CASSPIQGDGELFF
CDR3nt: TGTGCCAGTAGCCCTATCCAAGGGGACGGGGAGCTGTTTTTT

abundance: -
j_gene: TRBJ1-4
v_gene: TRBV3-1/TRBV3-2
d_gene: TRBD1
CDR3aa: CASSHRQGADEKLFF
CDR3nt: TGTGCCAGCAGCCACCGACAGGGGGCGGATGAAAAACTGTTTTTT

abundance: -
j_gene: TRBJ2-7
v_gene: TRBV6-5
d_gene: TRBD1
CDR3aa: CASSGDRGQYEQYF
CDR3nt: TGTGCCAGCAGCGGGGACAGGGGGCAGTACGAGCAGTACTTC

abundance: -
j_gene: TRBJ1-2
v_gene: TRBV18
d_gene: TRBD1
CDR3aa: CASSPGTGEHGYTF
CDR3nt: TGTGCCAGCTCGCCCGGGACAGGGGAACATGGCTACACCTTC

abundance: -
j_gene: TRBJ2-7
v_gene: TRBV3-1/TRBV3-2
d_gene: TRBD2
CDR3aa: CASSHLAVSYEQYF
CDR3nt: TGTGCCAGCAGCCATCTAGCGGTCTCCTACGAGCAGTACTTC

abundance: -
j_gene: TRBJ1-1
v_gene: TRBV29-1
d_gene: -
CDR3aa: CSSRGGRMNTEAFF
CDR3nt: TGCAGTTCAAGGGGAGGGAGGATGAACACTGAAGCTTTCTTT

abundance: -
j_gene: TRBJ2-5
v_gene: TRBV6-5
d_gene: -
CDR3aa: CASSGQRIAETQYF
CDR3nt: TGTGCCAGCAGCGGACAGCGTATCGCCGAGACCCAGTACTTC

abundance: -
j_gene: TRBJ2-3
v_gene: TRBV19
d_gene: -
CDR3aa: CASSDSHREVTDTQYF
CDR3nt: TGTGCCAGTAGTGACTCTCACAGGGAAGTCACAGATACGCAGTATTTT

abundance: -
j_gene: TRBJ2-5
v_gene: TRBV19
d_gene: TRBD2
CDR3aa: CASTSGGVGETQYF
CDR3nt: TGTGCCAGTACCAGCGGGGGGGTAGGCGAGACCCAGTACTTC

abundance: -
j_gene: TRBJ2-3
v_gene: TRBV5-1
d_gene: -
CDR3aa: CASSTNADREVDTQYF
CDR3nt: TGCGCCAGCAGCACTAATGCCGACAGGGAGGTAGATACGCAGTATTTT

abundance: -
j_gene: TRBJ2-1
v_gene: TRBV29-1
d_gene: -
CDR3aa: CSVEDSYYNEQFF
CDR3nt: TGCAGCGTTGAGGACTCCTACTACAATGAGCAGTTCTTC

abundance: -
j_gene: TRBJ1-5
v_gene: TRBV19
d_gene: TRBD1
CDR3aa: CASSMTGATNQPQHF
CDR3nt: TGTGCCAGTAGTATGACAGGGGCGACCAATCAGCCCCAGCATTTT

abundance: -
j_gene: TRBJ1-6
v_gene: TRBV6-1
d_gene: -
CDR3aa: CASSVAPIQGFNSPLHF
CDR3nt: TGTGCCAGCAGTGTAGCCCCCATACAGGGATTCAATTCACCCCTCCACTTT

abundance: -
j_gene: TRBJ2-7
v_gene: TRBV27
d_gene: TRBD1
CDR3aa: CATRGTGKVREQYF
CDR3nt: TGTGCCACCCGGGGGACAGGAAAAGTTCGCGAGCAGTACTTC

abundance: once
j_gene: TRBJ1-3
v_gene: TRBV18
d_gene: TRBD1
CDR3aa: CASSPRDRGPGNTIYF
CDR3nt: TGTGCCAGCTCACCCCGGGACAGGGGGCCTGGAAACACCATATATTTT

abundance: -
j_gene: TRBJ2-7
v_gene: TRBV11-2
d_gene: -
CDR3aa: CASSLAESYEQYF
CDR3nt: TGTGCCAGCAGCTTAGCGGAGTCCTACGAGCAGTACTTC

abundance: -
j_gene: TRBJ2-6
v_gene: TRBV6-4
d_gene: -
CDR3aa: CASRPDSVGLSGANVLTF
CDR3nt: TGTGCCAGCAGACCGGACAGCGTAGGACTCTCTGGGGCCAACGTCCTGACTTTC

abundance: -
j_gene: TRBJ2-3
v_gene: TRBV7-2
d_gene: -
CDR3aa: CASSQGASVPTDTQYF
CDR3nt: TGTGCCAGCAGCCAAGGGGCCTCCGTTCCGACAGATACGCAGTATTTT

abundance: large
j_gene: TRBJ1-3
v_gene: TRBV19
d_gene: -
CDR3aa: CASSNAYSGNTIYF
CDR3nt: TGTGCCAGTAGTAACGCCTACTCTGGAAACACCATATATTTT

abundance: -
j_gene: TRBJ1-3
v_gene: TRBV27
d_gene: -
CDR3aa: CASKRGSFTGNTIYF
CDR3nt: TGTGCCAGCAAGAGAGGGTCGTTCACTGGAAACACCATATATTTT

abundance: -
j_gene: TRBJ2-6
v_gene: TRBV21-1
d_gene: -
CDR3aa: CASSREVSGANVLTF
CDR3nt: TGTGCCAGCAGCCGGGAAGTCTCTGGGGCCAACGTCCTGACTTTC

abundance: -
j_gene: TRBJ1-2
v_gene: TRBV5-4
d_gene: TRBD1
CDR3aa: CASSRGQDGYTF
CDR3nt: TGTGCCAGCAGCCGCGGACAGGATGGCTACACCTTC

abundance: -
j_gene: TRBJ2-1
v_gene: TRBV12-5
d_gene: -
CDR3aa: CASGFLTDREANEQFF
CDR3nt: TGTGCTAGTGGTTTCCTAACCGACAGGGAGGCCAATGAGCAGTTCTTC